The TCR beta chain described here comes from a study of CD8 T cells in ankylosing spondylitis. General study points: The authors reported significant enrichment of disease-linked clones in matched ankylosing spondylitis synovial fluid.

The V gene end was trimmed by 8 bases and the J gene end by 7 bases; junction bases not matched to a gene: 16. The CDR3 covers 16 residues. TCRdb passed the 5' RACE reads through MiXCR, listing each CDR3 protein once. Found here are 250,000 to 300,000 distinct CDR3 sequences, roughly 20% of them singletons; the top ten hold roughly 7.4%. In the case of this clonotype: Antigen specificity is unknown.

This TCR came from a male donor with ankylosing spondylitis or in good health (not recorded which). The rearrangement uses TRBV12-3 or TRBV12-4 and TRBJ1-5; 8 nucleotides match TRBD1. What was sequenced was blood, either unsorted or a sorted T cell fraction (not recorded which). CDR3 DNA sequence: TGTGCCAGCCGCTTACAAGGACAGGGCCGAGGACAGCCCCAGCATTTT. Its protein product is CASRLQGQGRGQPQHF.